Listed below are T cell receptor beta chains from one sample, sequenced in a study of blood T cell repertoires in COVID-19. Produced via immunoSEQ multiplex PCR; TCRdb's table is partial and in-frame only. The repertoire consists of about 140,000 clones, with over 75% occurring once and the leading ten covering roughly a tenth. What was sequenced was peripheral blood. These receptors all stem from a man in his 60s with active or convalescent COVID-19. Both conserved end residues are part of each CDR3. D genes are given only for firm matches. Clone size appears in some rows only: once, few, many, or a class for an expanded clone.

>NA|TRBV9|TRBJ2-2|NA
TGTGCCAGCAGCCCCGGACACTTGAACACCGGGGAGCTGTTTTTT
CASSPGHLNTGELFF
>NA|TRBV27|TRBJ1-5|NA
TGTGCCAGCAGCCCGTCGTCAGGTGATCAGCCCCAGCATTTT
CASSPSSGDQPQHF
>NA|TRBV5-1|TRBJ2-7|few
TGCGCCAGCAGCTTGGAGGCGGCTATTCCCTACGAGCAGTACTTC
CASSLEAAIPYEQYF
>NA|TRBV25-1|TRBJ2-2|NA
TGTGCCAGCAACATTAACACCGGGGAGCTGTTTTTT
CASNINTGELFF
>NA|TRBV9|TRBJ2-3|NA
TGTGCCAGCAGCCCCGGAGTCGCAGATACGCAGTATTTT
CASSPGVADTQYF
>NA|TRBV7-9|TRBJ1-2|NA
TGTGCCAGCAGCTTTTCAGGGAACTATGGCTACACCTTC
CASSFSGNYGYTF
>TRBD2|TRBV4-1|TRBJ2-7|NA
TGCGCCAGCAGCCAAGGGGGGGGTGCACGCTACGAGCAGTACTTC
CASSQGGGARYEQYF
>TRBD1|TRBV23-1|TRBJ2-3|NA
TGCGCCAGCAGTCAACCCACAGGGGGGACAGATACGCAGTATTTT
CASSQPTGGTDTQYF
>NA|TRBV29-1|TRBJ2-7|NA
TGCAGCGTCTCCTTCGGGATCTCGACCTCATACGAGCAGTACTTC
CSVSFGISTSYEQYF
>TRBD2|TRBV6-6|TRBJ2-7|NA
TGTGCCAGCAGGGGAATAGCGGGAAACTCCTACGAGCAGTACTTC
CASRGIAGNSYEQYF
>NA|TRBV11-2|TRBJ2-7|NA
TGTGCCAGCAGCTTATCGATATCCGGAGACGAGCAGTACTTC
CASSLSISGDEQYF
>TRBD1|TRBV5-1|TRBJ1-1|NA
TGCGCCAGCAGCTTAAGGTCTGTGACAGGGAAGGGAACTGAAGCTTTCTTT
CASSLRSVTGKGTEAFF
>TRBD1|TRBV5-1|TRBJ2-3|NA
TGCGCCAGCAAACTTCAGGGGGCGGCAGATACGCAGTATTTT
CASKLQGAADTQYF
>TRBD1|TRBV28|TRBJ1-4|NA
TGTGCCAGCAGTTTTAGGGGGCCGGATCGTGAAAAACTGTTTTTT
CASSFRGPDREKLFF
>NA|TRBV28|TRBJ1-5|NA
TGTGCCAGCAGGGACAGCGGCAATCAGCCCCAGCATTTT
CASRDSGNQPQHF
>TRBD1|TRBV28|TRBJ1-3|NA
TGTGCCAGCAGTTTATGGGGACAGGGGTTAAGTGGAAACACCATATATTTT
CASSLWGQGLSGNTIYF
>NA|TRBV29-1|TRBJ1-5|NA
TGCAGCGTTGGAACAGGGACCAATCAGCCCCAGCATTTT
CSVGTGTNQPQHF
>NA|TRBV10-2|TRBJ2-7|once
TGCGCCAGCCGACTTGGGGGGTCCTACGAGCAGTACTTC
CASRLGGSYEQYF
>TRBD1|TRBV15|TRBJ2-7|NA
TGTGCCACCAGCACCCCGACAGGGGTTTACGAGCAGTACTTC
CATSTPTGVYEQYF
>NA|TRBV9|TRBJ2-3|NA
TGTGCCAGCAGCGTAGAAGGGTTGCGGGACACAGATACGCAGTATTTT
CASSVEGLRDTDTQYF
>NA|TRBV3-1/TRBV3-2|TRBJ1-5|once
TGTGCCAGCAGCCCAGGGTTACTTGGTCGAAATCAGCCCCAGCATTTT
CASSPGLLGRNQPQHF
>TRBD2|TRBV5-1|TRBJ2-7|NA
TGCGCCAGCAGGCCGACGGCGGGAGGGGACTACGAGCAGTACTTC
CASRPTAGGDYEQYF
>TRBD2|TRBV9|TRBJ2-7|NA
TGTGCCAGCAGCGTGGAGCCGGGACTAGTTGGTCCCGAGCAGTACTTC
CASSVEPGLVGPEQYF
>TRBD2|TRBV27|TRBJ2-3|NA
TGTGCCAGCAGTTCGAGAAGCGGGAGGAAGACAGATACGCAGTATTTT
CASSSRSGRKTDTQYF
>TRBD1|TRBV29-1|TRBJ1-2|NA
TGCAGCGTAGTTACCGGGACAGGAGGGAGCTATGGCTACACCTTC
CSVVTGTGGSYGYTF
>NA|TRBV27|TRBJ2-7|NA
TGTGCCAGCACCTCGGACAACTCCTACGAGCAGTACTTC
CASTSDNSYEQYF
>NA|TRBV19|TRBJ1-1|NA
TGTGCCAGTAGTATTTGGGCCCCTGGCACTGAAGCTTTCTTT
CASSIWAPGTEAFF
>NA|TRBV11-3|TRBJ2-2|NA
TGTGCCAGCAGCTTAGGAGGCGCCACTGGGGAGCTGTTTTTT
CASSLGGATGELFF
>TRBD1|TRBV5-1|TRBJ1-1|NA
TGCGCCAGCAGCCCGGGACAGGGGAACACTGAAGCTTTCTTT
CASSPGQGNTEAFF
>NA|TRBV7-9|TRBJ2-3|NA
TGTGCCAGCAGCTTATCTAGCATCGCAGATACGCAGTATTTT
CASSLSSIADTQYF
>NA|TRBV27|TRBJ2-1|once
TGTGCCAGCAGTTCACAGGTCTACAATGAGCAGTTCTTC
CASSSQVYNEQFF
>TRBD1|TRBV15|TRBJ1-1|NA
TGTGCCACCAGGATAGGACAGGTTAACACTGAAGCTTTCTTT
CATRIGQVNTEAFF
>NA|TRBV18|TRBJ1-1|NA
TGTGCCAGCTCCCGGGAGCGGGACACTGAAGCTTTCTTT
CASSRERDTEAFF
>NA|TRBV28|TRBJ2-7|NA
TGTGCCAGCAGCCCCGGCGGCCCCTACGAGCAGTACTTC
CASSPGGPYEQYF